This T cell receptor (beta chain) stems from a study of blood T cell repertoires in COVID-19. TCRdb's table, derived via immunoSEQ multiplex PCR, lists solely in-frame clones and lacks some. Among a few hundred thousand clones, about 89% were seen once, and the ten largest hold roughly 2%. Specimen: PBMCs or T cells enriched from blood (not recorded which). The source is a man aged 35 to 55 in a cohort exposed to, infected with or recovered from COVID-19 (not recorded which).

CDR3 bases: TGTGCCAGCAGCTCAAACCCGGGAGGTAACGGAGAGCAGTACTTC. It translates to CASSSNPGGNGEQYF. This chain uses TRBV7-6 with TRBJ2-7; 7 bases are a match to TRBD2. Trimming took 4 bases from V and 7 from J; bases not matched to a gene: 13. The CDR3 spans 15 residues. CDR1 SGHVS and CDR2 FNYEAQ come from the germline V gene.